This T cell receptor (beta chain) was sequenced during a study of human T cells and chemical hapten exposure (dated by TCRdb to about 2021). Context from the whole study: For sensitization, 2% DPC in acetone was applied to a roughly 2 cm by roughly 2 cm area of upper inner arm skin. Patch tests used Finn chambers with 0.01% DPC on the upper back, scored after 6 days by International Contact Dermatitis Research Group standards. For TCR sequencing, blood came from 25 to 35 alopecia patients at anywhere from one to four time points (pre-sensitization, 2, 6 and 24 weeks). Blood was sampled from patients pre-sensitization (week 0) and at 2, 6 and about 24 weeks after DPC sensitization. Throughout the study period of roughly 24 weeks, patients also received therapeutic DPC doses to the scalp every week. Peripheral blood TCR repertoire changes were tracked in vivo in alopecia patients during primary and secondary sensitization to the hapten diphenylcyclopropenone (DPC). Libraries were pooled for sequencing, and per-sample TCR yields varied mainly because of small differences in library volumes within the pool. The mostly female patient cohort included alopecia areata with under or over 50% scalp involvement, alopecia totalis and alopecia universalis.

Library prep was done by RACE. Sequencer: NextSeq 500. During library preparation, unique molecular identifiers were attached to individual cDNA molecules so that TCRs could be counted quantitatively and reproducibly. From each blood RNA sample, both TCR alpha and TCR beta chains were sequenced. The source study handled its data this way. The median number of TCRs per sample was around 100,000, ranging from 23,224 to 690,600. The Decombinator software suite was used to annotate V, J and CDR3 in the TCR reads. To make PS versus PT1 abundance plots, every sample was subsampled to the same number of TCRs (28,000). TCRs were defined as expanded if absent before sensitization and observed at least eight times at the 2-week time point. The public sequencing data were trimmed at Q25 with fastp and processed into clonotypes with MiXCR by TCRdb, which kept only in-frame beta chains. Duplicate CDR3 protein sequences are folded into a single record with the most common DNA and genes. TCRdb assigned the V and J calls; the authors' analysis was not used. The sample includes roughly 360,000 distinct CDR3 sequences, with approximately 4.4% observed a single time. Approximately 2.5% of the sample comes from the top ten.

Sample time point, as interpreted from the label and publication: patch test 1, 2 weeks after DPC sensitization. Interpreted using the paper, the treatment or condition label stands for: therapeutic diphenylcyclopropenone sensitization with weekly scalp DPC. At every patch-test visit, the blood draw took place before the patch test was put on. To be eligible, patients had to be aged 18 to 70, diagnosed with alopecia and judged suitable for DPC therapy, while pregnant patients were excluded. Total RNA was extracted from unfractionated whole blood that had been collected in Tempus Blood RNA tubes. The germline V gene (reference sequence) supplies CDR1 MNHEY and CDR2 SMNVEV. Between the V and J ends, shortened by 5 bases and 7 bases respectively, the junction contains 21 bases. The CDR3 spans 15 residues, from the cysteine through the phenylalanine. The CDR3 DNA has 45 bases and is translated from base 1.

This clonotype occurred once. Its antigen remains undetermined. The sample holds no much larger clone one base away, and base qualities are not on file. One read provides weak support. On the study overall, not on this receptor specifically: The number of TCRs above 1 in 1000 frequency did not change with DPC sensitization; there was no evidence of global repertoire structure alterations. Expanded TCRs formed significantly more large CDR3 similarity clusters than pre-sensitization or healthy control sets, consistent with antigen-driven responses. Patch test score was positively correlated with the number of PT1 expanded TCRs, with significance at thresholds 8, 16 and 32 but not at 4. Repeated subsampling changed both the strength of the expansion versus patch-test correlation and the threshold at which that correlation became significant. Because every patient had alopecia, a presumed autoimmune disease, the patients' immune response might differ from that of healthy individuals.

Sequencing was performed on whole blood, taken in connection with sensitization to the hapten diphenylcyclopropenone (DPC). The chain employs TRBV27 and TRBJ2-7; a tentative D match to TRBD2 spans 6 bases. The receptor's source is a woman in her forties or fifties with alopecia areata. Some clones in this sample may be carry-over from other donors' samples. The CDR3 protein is CASSLSGTPLEEQYF. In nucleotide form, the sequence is TGTGCCAGCAGTCTTTCCGGGACTCCCTTGGAGGAGCAGTACTTC.